These 25 T cell receptor beta chains were all obtained from the same sample, sequenced in a study of tissue T cells after allogeneic stem cell transplantation. Clones were read by immunoSEQ multiplex PCR, and TCRdb kept only the in-frame ones, dropping some. The sample lists 25,000 to 35,000 clones; 65% to 90% were seen once. Source: blood, taken before transplantation. The receptor set was obtained from a woman between 18 and 55 years old who later had graft-versus-host disease after an allogeneic stem cell transplant.

This clone has only a few counts. The chain links TRBV11-2 to TRBJ2-5; D is perhaps TRBD2 (6 bases). CDR1 is SGHAT and CDR2 is FQNNGV in the germline V gene. Trimming pared 3 bases from V and 5 bases from J, leaving 13 bases between. The CDR3 consists of 14 residues. The CDR3 nucleotides are TGTGCCAGCAGCTTTGTTTCGGGAGCGGAGACCCAGTACTTC. Translation gives CASSFVSGAETQYF. Using reference TRBV11-2 and TRBJ2-5 for the parts outside the CDR3, the full variable domain is EAGVAQSPRYKIIEKRQSVAFWCNPISGHATLYWYQQILGQGPKLLIQFQNNGVVDDSQLPKDRFSAERLKGVDSTLKIQPAKLEDSAVYLCASSFVSGAETQYFGPGTRLLVL.

The rearrangement joins TRBV5-5 to TRBJ2-7; TRBD1 agrees at 7 bases. V lost 5 bases and J lost 3; bases outside the gene matches: 5. CDR1 is SGHKS and CDR2 is YYEKEE in the germline V gene (reference sequence). This CDR3 is 13 amino acids long. The CDR3: CASRATGNYEQYF. In DNA, the CDR3 is TGTGCCAGCAGAGCGACAGGGAACTACGAGCAGTACTTC. Full variable domain (rest looked up from reference TRBV5-5 and TRBJ2-7): DAGVTQSPTHLIKTRGQQVTLRCSPISGHKSVSWYQQVLGQGPQFIFQYYEKEERGRGNFPDRFSARQFPNYSSELNVNALLLGDSALYLCASRATGNYEQYFGPGTRLTVT.

The V gene is TRBV6-6, the J gene TRBJ2-5; 8 nucleotides match TRBD2. Germline V CDR1 and CDR2: MNHNY, SVGAGI (reference sequence). V was clipped by 8 bases and J by 2 bases; unmatched bases: 7. This CDR3 contains 14 residues. The CDR3 DNA follows: TGTGCCAGCCTCAACGGGGGGGGGCAAGAGACCCAGTACTTC. The encoded protein is CASLNGGGQETQYF.

The count of this clone is one. The chain couples TRBV5-6 to TRBJ2-2; weak D call: TRBD2 (6 bases). Trimming stripped 1 base from V and 4 bases from J, with 14 bases between. Germline V gene sequence: CDR1 SGHDT, CDR2 YYEEEE. The CDR3 extends over 16 amino acids. CDR3: CASSLKSGRLTGELFF. The CDR3 nucleotides are TGTGCCAGCAGCTTGAAGTCAGGGAGGCTCACCGGGGAGCTGTTTTTT. Full variable domain (missing parts from reference TRBV5-6 and TRBJ2-2): DAGVTQSPTHLIKTRGQQVTLRCSPKSGHDTVSWYQQALGQGPQFIFQYYEEEERQRGNFPDRFSGHQFPNYSSELNVNALLLGDSALYLCASSLKSGRLTGELFFGEGSRLTVL.

The chain joins TRBV19 to TRBJ1-2; a possible D gene is TRBD1 (5 bases). From germline, CDR1 is LNHDA and CDR2 SQIVND (reference sequence). CDR3 size: 15 residues. V lost 11 bases and J 5 bases, leaving 24 bases between the germline ends. Written as DNA, the CDR3 is TGTGCCGTGGGGCGTGGGACGCCAGATCTTTATGGCTACACCTTC. It codes for CAVGRGTPDLYGYTF.

The rearrangement links TRBV4-1 to TRBJ2-1, with a weak D call TRBD1 (5 bases). From germline, CDR1 is MGHRA and CDR2 YSYEKL. V gave up 0 bases and J gave up 0 bases, with 12 bases separating them. The CDR3 is 17 residues long. The DNA for the CDR3 is TGCGCCAGCAGCCAAGATCCTATAGGGGTCTCCTACAATGAGCAGTTCTTC. Its translation: CASSQDPIGVSYNEQFF.

The DNA of the CDR3 is TGTGCCAGCAGCCCCCTGGGCACCGCCTACGAGCAGTACTTC. The encoded protein is CASSPLGTAYEQYF. V usage is TRBV4-2 and J usage is TRBJ2-7; D unresolved. V was pared by 4 bases and J by 2 bases, with 12 bases between. Germline V CDR1 and CDR2: LGHNA, YNFKEQ. The CDR3 length is 14 residues.

J is TRBJ1-1 and V is TRBV4-1, with D unresolved. Germline V gene sequence: CDR1 MGHRA, CDR2 YSYEKL. V lost 4 bases, J lost 1 base, and 16 bases lay in between. This CDR3 spans 16 amino acids. CDR3 nucleotide sequence: TGCGCCAGCAGCCTTAAACTGCCTCCTTCGAACACTGAAGCTTTCTTT. It encodes CASSLKLPPSNTEAFF.

The chain has TRBV27 and TRBJ1-2, with TRBD1 matching 9 bases. The CDR3 is 15 residues long. Germline V CDR1 and CDR2: MNHEY, SMNVEV (reference sequence). Unmatched junction bases numbered 7, after V lost 4 bases and J lost 4 bases. The CDR3 bases are TGTGCCAGCAGTTCCGGGACAGGGACCTTCTATGGCTACACCTTC. Protein: CASSSGTGTFYGYTF.

This chain connects TRBV19 to TRBJ2-1; possibly TRBD1 for D (5 bases). The V gene lost 5 bases and the J gene lost 8 bases, with 16 bases spanning the gap. The CDR3 sequence is 14 residues long. Germline CDR1 is LNHDA and CDR2 is SQIVND (reference sequence). CDR3 region: CASSGAWSADEQFF. CDR3 coding DNA: TGTGCCAGTAGTGGGGCCTGGAGCGCCGATGAGCAGTTCTTC.

This clone was seen only once. The rearrangement uses TRBV5-1 and TRBJ2-7, with no clear D. Germline CDR1 is SGHRS and CDR2 is YFSETQ. This CDR3 has 10 amino acids. V shed 7 bases and J shed 2 bases, with 4 bases lying between them. In DNA form, the CDR3 reads TGCGCCAGCGGTACCTACGAGCAGTACTTC. Its protein product is CASGTYEQYF.

CDR3 DNA: TGCGCCAGCAGCCAGCGGACAGGGGGTGCATACAATGAGCAGTTCTTC. This gives the protein CASSQRTGGAYNEQFF. The chain uses TRBV4-3 and TRBJ2-1, with 10 positions matching TRBD1. The CDR3 is 16 amino acids. V was pared by 3 bases and J by 4 bases, with 6 bases of the junction left unmatched. Germline values: CDR1 LGHNA, CDR2 YSLEER.

J is TRBJ1-5 and V is TRBV5-5; 8 bases map to TRBD1. Germline V gene sequence: CDR1 SGHKS, CDR2 YYEKEE (reference sequence). This CDR3 region has 14 residues. J lost 8 bases, V lost 3 bases, and 7 bases had no gene match. The CDR3 is CASSSRTGSEPQHF. The CDR3 DNA reads as TGTGCCAGCAGCTCGAGGACAGGGTCAGAGCCCCAGCATTTT.

The genes are TRBV5-4 and TRBJ2-1; 10 nucleotides agree with TRBD2. The CDR3 sequence is 15 residues long. V gave up 0 bases and J gave up 7 bases; unmatched junction bases: 4. Germline V lookup: CDR1 SGHNT, CDR2 YYREEE (reference sequence). The CDR3 protein is CASSLASGSRNEQFF. In DNA form, the CDR3 reads TGTGCCAGCAGCTTGGCTAGCGGGAGTAGGAATGAGCAGTTCTTC.

V and J are TRBV5-1 and TRBJ2-1, with 15 bases matching TRBD2. V was pared by 0 bases and J by 8 bases, with 3 bases of the junction left unmatched. Germline lookup yields CDR1 SGHRS and CDR2 YFSETQ. CDR3 length: 16 amino acids. CDR3 DNA sequence: TGCGCCAGCAGCTTGGCCCGGACTAGCGGGGGGGATGAGCAGTTCTTC. It yields the protein CASSLARTSGGDEQFF.

V is TRBV6-1 and J is TRBJ1-1, with TRBD1 matching 8 bases. This CDR3 has 16 amino acids. Germline assignment: CDR1 MNHNS and CDR2 SASEGT. V dropped 4 bases and J dropped 0; count of bases not matched to a gene: 7. The CDR3 reads CASSGGQGALNTEAFF. DNA for the CDR3: TGTGCCAGCAGTGGTGGACAGGGAGCGTTGAACACTGAAGCTTTCTTT.

The J gene is TRBJ1-1, the V gene TRBV5-1, with 9 bases fitting TRBD1. The ends lost 3 bases at V and 6 bases at J; junction bases unmatched: 6. CDR3 size: 14 residues. The germline V gene has CDR1 SGHRS and CDR2 YFSETQ. The CDR3 loop is CASSSGQGQAEAFF. The CDR3, as DNA: TGCGCCAGCAGCTCCGGACAGGGGCAGGCTGAAGCTTTCTTT.

The rearrangement links TRBV5-5 to TRBJ1-1; D might be TRBD1 (5 bases). Trimming shortened V by 4 bases and J by 1 base, and 14 bases separated the two germline ends. The CDR3 runs to 15 residues. From germline, CDR1 is SGHKS and CDR2 YYEKEE (reference sequence). CDR3 sequence: CASSPLWGGNTEAFF. The CDR3, as DNA: TGTGCCAGCAGCCCCCTTTGGGGGGGGAACACTGAAGCTTTCTTT.

The V gene is TRBV18, the J gene TRBJ1-5; maybe TRBD1 (6 bases). Per germline, CDR1 KGHSH and CDR2 LQKENI. The CDR3 has 13 amino acids. Trimming removed 5 bases from V and 5 bases from J, with 10 bases in between. The CDR3 here is CASSYGQYQPQHF. Written as DNA, the CDR3 is TGTGCCAGCTCATACGGACAGTATCAGCCCCAGCATTTT.

The chain uses TRBV5-1 and TRBJ1-6; 10 bases match TRBD1. The CDR3 is made up of 18 amino acids. V lost 2 bases, J lost 9 bases, and 14 bases stayed unmatched. CDR1 and CDR2 from the germline V gene are SGHRS and YFSETQ. The CDR3 bases are TGCGCCAGCAGCTTACAGACAGGGGGCCTGGGGTTAGGTTCACCCCTCCACTTT. This encodes CASSLQTGGLGLGSPLHF.

The rearrangement uses TRBV2 and TRBJ2-7, with D uncertain. Between the trimmed V and J ends, which lost 3 bases and 0 bases, there was a span of 6 bases. The CDR3 runs 13 residues. Looked up from germline, CDR1 is SNHLY and CDR2 is FYNNEI. The CDR3 loop is CASSDWDSYEQYF. CDR3 sequence (DNA): TGTGCCAGCAGTGACTGGGACTCCTACGAGCAGTACTTC.

This chain links TRBV19 with TRBJ1-5, with D possibly being TRBD1 (5 bases). Looked up from germline, CDR1 is LNHDA and CDR2 is SQIVND (reference sequence). The CDR3 covers 13 residues. V shed 5 bases and J shed 4 bases, with 9 bases lying between them. CDR3 sequence: CASSAGGNQPQHF. In nucleotides, the CDR3 is TGTGCCAGTAGTGCCGGGGGGAATCAGCCCCAGCATTTT.

There are a few counts of this clone. V and J are TRBV7-9 and TRBJ2-7; D assignment may be TRBD1 or TRBD2 (5 bases each). Germline loops: CDR1 SEHNR, CDR2 FQNEAQ (reference sequence). The germline V and J ends were trimmed by 5 bases and 2 bases, with 10 bases remaining between them. The CDR3 sequence is 13 residues long. The CDR3 is CASSDRGAYEQYF. DNA for the CDR3: TGTGCCAGCAGCGATAGGGGAGCCTACGAGCAGTACTTC.

V and J are TRBV4-2 and TRBJ1-6; 9 nucleotides match TRBD1. The germline CDR1 and CDR2 sequences are LGHNA and YNFKEQ. The CDR3 has 18 amino acids. The V segment lost 0 bases and the J segment 7 bases; nucleotides outside the gene matches: 10. In DNA form, the CDR3 reads TGTGCCAGCAGCCAAGATCTCCTTCAGGGACAGGGAAATTCACCCCTCCACTTT. Translated: CASSQDLLQGQGNSPLHF.

Only a few counts were recorded for this clone. The chain is built from TRBV19 and TRBJ2-7; possibly TRBD1 or TRBD2 for D (6 bases each). V was clipped by 5 bases and J by 4 bases, with 18 bases between them. The CDR3 covers 15 residues. The germline V gene encodes CDR1 LNHDA and CDR2 SQIVND (reference sequence). In DNA form, the CDR3 reads TGTGCCAGTAGTTCAGGGGCGGAGGGGAGTTACGAGCAGTACTTC. Translated: CASSSGAEGSYEQYF.